This T cell receptor (beta chain) was profiled in a study of cytomegalovirus exposure and HLA in healthy donors. PCR employed 60 Vbeta and 13 Jbeta primers. Clones were read by immunoSEQ multiplex PCR, and TCRdb kept only the in-frame ones, dropping some. The sample yields 150,000 to 200,000 clones, around four fifths seen once. Turning to this clone: One junction end does not reproduce the germline sequence, and a read error may be involved.

CDR1 is MNHEY and CDR2 is SVGAGI in the germline V gene. The CDR3 spans 15 residues. The sample was PBMCs. The chain couples TRBV6-5 to TRBJ1-6; D unresolved. The clonotype originates from a boy under 10 years old in good health and CMV-seronegative. CDR3 loop: CATRFRSPTGSPLRF. CDR3 DNA sequence: TGTGCCACCAGGTTTAGAAGCCCGACGGGTTCACCCCTCCGCTTT.